The T cell receptor beta chain under discussion was sequenced for a study of blood T cell repertoires in COVID-19. Study context: The United States, Italy and Spain supplied acute and convalescent COVID-19 samples.

CDR3 length: 14 residues. After removal of 7 bases from V and 0 bases from J, the junction contained 3 bases not matched to a gene. Germline CDR1 reads MNHNY; CDR2 reads SVGAGI (reference sequence). Per the authors' pipeline: Amplification with reference gene primers provided the estimates of nucleated cell counts. TCRdb's copy holds only in-frame clones and misses some; the assay was immunoSEQ multiplex PCR. The V and J calls and clone size are taken from that table; D and trimming were inferred from the DNA. The table includes approximately 180,000 clones, roughly 90% detected once. The sequenced sample was peripheral blood. The sequence was collected from a man aged 45 to 65 with acute or convalescent COVID-19. The V call is TRBV6-6, the J call TRBJ2-1, with 7 bases fitting TRBD1. The CDR3 loop is CASNRQGSYNEQFF. CDR3 coding DNA: TGTGCCAGCAACCGACAGGGCTCCTACAATGAGCAGTTCTTC.